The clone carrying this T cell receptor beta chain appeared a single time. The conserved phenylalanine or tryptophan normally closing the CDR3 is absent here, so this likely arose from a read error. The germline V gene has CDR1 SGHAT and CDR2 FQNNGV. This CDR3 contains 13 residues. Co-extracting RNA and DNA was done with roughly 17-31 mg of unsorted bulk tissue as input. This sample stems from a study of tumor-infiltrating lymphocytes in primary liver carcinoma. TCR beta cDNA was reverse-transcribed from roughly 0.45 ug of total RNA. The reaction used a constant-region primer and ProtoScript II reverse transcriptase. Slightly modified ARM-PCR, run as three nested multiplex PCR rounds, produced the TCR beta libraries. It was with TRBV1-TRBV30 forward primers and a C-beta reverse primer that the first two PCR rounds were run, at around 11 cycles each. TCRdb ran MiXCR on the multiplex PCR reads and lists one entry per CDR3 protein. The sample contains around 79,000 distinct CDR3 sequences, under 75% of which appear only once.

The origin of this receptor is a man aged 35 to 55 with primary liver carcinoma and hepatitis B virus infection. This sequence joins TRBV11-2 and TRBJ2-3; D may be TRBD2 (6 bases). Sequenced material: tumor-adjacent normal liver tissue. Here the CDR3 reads CASCFGEADTQYL. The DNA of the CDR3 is TGTGCCAGCTGCTTCGGGGAGGCGGATACGCAGTATTTA.